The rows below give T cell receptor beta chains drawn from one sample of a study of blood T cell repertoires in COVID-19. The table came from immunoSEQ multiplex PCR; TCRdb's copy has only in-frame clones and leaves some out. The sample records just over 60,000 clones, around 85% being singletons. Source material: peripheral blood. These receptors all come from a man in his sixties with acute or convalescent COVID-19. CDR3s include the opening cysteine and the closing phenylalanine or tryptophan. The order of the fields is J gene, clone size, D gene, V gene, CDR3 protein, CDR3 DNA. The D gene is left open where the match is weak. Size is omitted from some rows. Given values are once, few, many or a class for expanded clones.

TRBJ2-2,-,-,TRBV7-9,CASSQYGDTGELFF,TGTGCCAGCAGCCAATACGGTGACACCGGGGAGCTGTTTTTT
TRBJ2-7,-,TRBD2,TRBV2,CASSAPRLAGGEQYF,TGTGCCAGCAGCGCCCCGAGACTAGCGGGAGGAGAGCAGTACTTC
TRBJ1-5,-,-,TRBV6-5,CASSSRGNQPQHF,TGTGCCAGCAGTTCCAGGGGTAATCAGCCCCAGCATTTT
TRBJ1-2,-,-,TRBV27,CASSWTGTNLRDGYTF,TGTGCCAGCAGTTGGACCGGGACAAACCTAAGAGATGGCTACACCTTC
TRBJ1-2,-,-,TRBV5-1,CASSLTQGDGYTF,TGCGCCAGCAGCTTGACACAGGGTGATGGCTACACCTTC
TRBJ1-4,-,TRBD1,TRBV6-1,CASSEKTGGNEKLFF,TGTGCCAGCAGTGAGAAGACAGGGGGGAATGAAAAACTGTTTTTT
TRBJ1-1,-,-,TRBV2,CASTRVNTEAFF,TGTGCCAGCACGAGGGTGAACACTGAAGCTTTCTTT
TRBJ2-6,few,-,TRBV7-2,CATSTGRAGANVLTF,TGTGCCACCTCTACCGGGCGGGCTGGGGCCAACGTCCTGACTTTC
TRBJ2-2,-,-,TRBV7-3,CASRSSGTGELFF,TGTGCCAGCAGGTCCTCGGGAACCGGGGAGCTGTTTTTT
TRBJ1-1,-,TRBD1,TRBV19,CASKSQGQGNTEAFF,TGTGCCAGTAAGTCCCAGGGACAGGGGAACACTGAAGCTTTCTTT
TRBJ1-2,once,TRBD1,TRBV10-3,CAIRPGQGDGYTF,TGTGCCATCAGACCGGGACAGGGAGACGGCTACACCTTC
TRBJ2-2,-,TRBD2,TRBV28,CASSMLVSGRVGGELFF,TGTGCCAGCAGTATGCTCGTTAGCGGGAGGGTAGGCGGGGAGCTGTTTTTT
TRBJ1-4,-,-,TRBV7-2,CASSLDRHEKLFF,TGTGCCAGCAGCTTAGACAGGCATGAAAAACTGTTTTTT
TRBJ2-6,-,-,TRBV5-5,CASSFGRSGANVLTF,TGTGCCAGCAGCTTTGGGCGCTCTGGGGCCAACGTCCTGACTTTC
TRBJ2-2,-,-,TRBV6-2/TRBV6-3,CASSYWEDGELFF,TGTGCCAGCAGTTACTGGGAGGACGGGGAGCTGTTTTTT
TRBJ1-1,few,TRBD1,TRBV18,CASSSYRGPNTEAFF,TGTGCCAGCTCATCGTACAGGGGCCCGAACACTGAAGCTTTCTTT
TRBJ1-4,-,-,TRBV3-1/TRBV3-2,CASSQTISTNEKLFF,TGTGCCAGCAGCCAAACCATCTCTACGAATGAAAAACTGTTTTTT
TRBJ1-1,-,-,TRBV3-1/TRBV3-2,CASSPGLYTEAFF,TGTGCCAGCAGCCCAGGACTATACACTGAAGCTTTCTTT
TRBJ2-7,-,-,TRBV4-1,CASSQYQGYEQYF,TGCGCCAGCAGCCAATATCAGGGGTACGAGCAGTACTTC
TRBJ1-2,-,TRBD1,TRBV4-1,CASSQDPQGAQSGGYTF,TGCGCCAGCAGCCAAGACCCCCAGGGGGCGCAATCAGGTGGCTACACCTTC
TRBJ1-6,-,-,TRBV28,CASSSGSRTPLHF,TGTGCCAGCAGTTCGGGATCGCGAACACCCCTCCACTTT